This T cell receptor (beta chain) appears in the sequencing data of a study of T cell repertoires in cytomegalovirus infection. Turning to the study itself: Both CMV infection and a matching HLA type were indicated by public TCR beta signatures. Study-level results: Pooled public TCR beta family frequency picked out CMV carriers with the relevant HLA. CMV-specific HLA-C-restricted TCR beta clonotypes dominated the ex vivo response.

CDR1 is SGHTA and CDR2 is FQGNSA in the germline V gene. V lost 4 bases and J lost 6; bases outside the gene matches: 8. The CDR3 spans 14 residues. Worth noting for this clonotype: The antigen is undetermined.

TCRdb reprocessed the reads with MiXCR, giving one entry per CDR3 protein. The sample lists a few hundred thousand distinct CDR3 sequences; around 13% were seen once. This TCR derives from a human donor in good health (CMV status not recorded). Some clones in this sample may be carry-over from other donors' samples. Sequenced: PBMCs. This chain connects TRBV7-2 to TRBJ2-7; 8 nucleotides match TRBD1. CDR3 nucleotide sequence: TGTGCCAGCAGCTCGGGACAGGACCGCGGCGAGCAGTACTTC. This translates into CASSSGQDRGEQYF.